These 15 T cell receptor beta chains came from one sample sequenced in a study of T cell changes during pregnancy in multiple sclerosis. Repertoires were generated with immunoSEQ multiplex PCR, while TCRdb's copy carries only in-frame clones and drops some. In the table there are about 62,000 clones, roughly nine tenths of which are singletons. The sequences come from peripheral blood, collected in the first trimester of pregnancy. These receptors originate from a female donor with multiple sclerosis, enrolled in a pregnancy study.

The V call is TRBV11-2, the J call TRBJ2-7; the D is unclear. The CDR3 extends over 14 amino acids. Germline loops: CDR1 SGHAT, CDR2 FQNNGV. V lost 4 bases and J 1 base, leaving 11 bases between the germline ends. The CDR3 reads CASSSTLESYEQYF. CDR3 nucleotide sequence: TGTGCCAGCAGCTCGACCCTAGAGTCCTACGAGCAGTACTTC.

This clone was observed a single time. The rearrangement links TRBV6-1 to TRBJ2-5, with D possibly TRBD2 on 6 matching bases. V lost 1 base and J 3 bases, leaving 15 bases between the germline ends. The CDR3 sequence is 16 residues long. Germline lookup yields CDR1 MNHNS and CDR2 SASEGT. The CDR3 reads CASSEGWGGGKETQYF. The CDR3 bases are TGTGCCAGCAGTGAAGGGTGGGGAGGAGGAAAAGAGACCCAGTACTTC.

This clone was counted once. The chain employs TRBV10-3 and TRBJ2-1, with 7 bases identical to TRBD2. The CDR3 consists of 16 residues. Germline CDR1 reads ENHRY; CDR2 reads SYGVKD. With 6 bases clipped from V and 3 bases from J, the junction kept 11 bases outside the gene matches. CDR3 region: CAIRTREVGVYNEQFF. CDR3 nucleotide sequence: TGTGCCATCAGAACCCGGGAGGTAGGCGTCTACAATGAGCAGTTCTTC.

This rearrangement joins TRBV9 to TRBJ2-1; D is undetermined. Trimming pared 4 bases from V and 0 bases from J, leaving 14 bases between. The length of the CDR3 is 16 residues. The germline V gene encodes CDR1 SGDLS and CDR2 YYNGEE. The CDR3 reads CASSPSPGNSYNEQFF. The CDR3 DNA follows: TGTGCCAGCAGCCCTAGTCCCGGTAACTCCTACAATGAGCAGTTCTTC.

The V call is TRBV13, the J call TRBJ2-7; 12 bases map to TRBD2. Unmatched junction bases numbered 5, after V lost 5 bases and J lost 0 bases. The CDR3 consists of 16 residues. In germline, CDR1 is PRHDT, CDR2 FYEKMQ (reference sequence). The CDR3 sequence is CASSQLAGGGSYEQYF. CDR3 nucleotides: TGTGCCAGCAGCCAACTAGCGGGGGGCGGCTCCTACGAGCAGTACTTC.

This rearrangement joins TRBV10-3 to TRBJ1-4, with D hard to call. V dropped 7 bases and J dropped 6 bases, with 12 bases sitting between them. CDR1 and CDR2 (germline): ENHRY, SYGVKD. The CDR3 sequence is 13 residues long. The CDR3 DNA reads TGTGCCATCACGCGCGCTCTGGATGAAAAACTGTTTTTT. It translates to CAITRALDEKLFF.

In its sample, this clone was seen a few times. The genes are TRBV10-3 and TRBJ1-1; D unresolved. Trimming shortened V by 9 bases and J by 0 bases, and 11 bases separated the two germline ends. Germline loops: CDR1 ENHRY, CDR2 SYGVKD. The CDR3 spans 13 residues. This CDR3 reads CAMSEAMNTEAFF. Written as DNA, the CDR3 is TGTGCCATGAGCGAGGCTATGAACACTGAAGCTTTCTTT.

The CDR3 sequence: CASSLSPGTNYGYTF. Here the CDR3 DNA reads TGTGCCAGCAGCTTAAGCCCCGGGACTAACTATGGCTACACCTTC. The chain combines TRBV7-9 with TRBJ1-2; D is undetermined. V was trimmed by 2 bases and J by 0 bases, leaving 10 bases between them. Germline V gene lookup returns CDR1 SEHNR and CDR2 FQNEAQ (reference sequence). The CDR3 loop spans 15 amino acids.

This rearrangement joins TRBV5-5 to TRBJ2-1, with TRBD2 matching over 8 bases. Germline trimming cut 1 base from V and 4 bases from J; bases unmatched to any gene: 7. Germline V gene data show CDR1 as SGHKS and CDR2 as YYEKEE (reference sequence). The CDR3 is 16 amino acids. The CDR3 loop reads CASSLRSPSGYNEQFF. DNA for the CDR3: TGTGCCAGCAGCTTGAGGTCCCCTAGCGGGTACAATGAGCAGTTCTTC. The full variable domain, with the rest looked up from reference TRBV5-5 and TRBJ2-1, is DAGVTQSPTHLIKTRGQQVTLRCSPISGHKSVSWYQQVLGQGPQFIFQYYEKEERGRGNFPDRFSARQFPNYSSELNVNALLLGDSALYLCASSLRSPSGYNEQFFGPGTRLTVL.

The chain couples TRBV30 to TRBJ2-7, with TRBD1 as a possible D gene (6 bases). Germline V CDR1 and CDR2: GTSNPN, SVGIG (reference sequence). The CDR3 length is 11 residues. The V end lost 4 bases, the J end lost 6 bases, and 10 bases lay between the germline ends. The CDR3 loop reads CAWTNRAEQYF. CDR3 DNA: TGTGCCTGGACTAACAGGGCCGAGCAGTACTTC.

The V and J genes are TRBV5-5 and TRBJ2-7; D is undetermined. Germline V gene sequence: CDR1 SGHKS, CDR2 YYEKEE (reference sequence). This CDR3 is built from 15 residues. V lost 1 base and J lost 0, with 11 bases in between. CDR3 sequence (DNA): TGTGCCAGCAGCTTGTCCGGTGTCCCCTCCTACGAGCAGTACTTC. This codes for CASSLSGVPSYEQYF.

CDR3 nucleotide sequence: TGCGCCAGCAGTGAGTCAGGCAGGGGAGGCTACACCTTC. Encoded protein: CASSESGRGGYTF. The gene calls are TRBV10-1 and TRBJ1-2, with D possibly TRBD1 on 6 matching bases. The CDR3 is 13 residues long. Looked up from germline, CDR1 is WNHNN and CDR2 is SYGVQD (reference sequence). V was cut by 0 bases and J by 8 bases, with 10 bases left in between.

The gene calls are TRBV9 and TRBJ1-2; D possibly corresponds to TRBD1 (5 bases). Trimming shortened V by 1 base and J by 5 bases, and 9 bases separated the two germline ends. This CDR3 comprises 13 residues. Germline-derived CDR1 and CDR2 are SGDLS and YYNGEE. The CDR3 spells CASSVTDRYGYTF. The CDR3 nucleotides read TGTGCCAGCAGCGTAACCGACAGATATGGCTACACCTTC.

The gene calls are TRBV29-1 and TRBJ2-2; D uncertain. V lost 6 bases to trimming and J lost 3 bases, with 5 bases between them. The CDR3 covers 11 residues. Germline V gene data show CDR1 as SQVTM and CDR2 as ANQGSEA. CDR3 residues: CSVGDTGELFF. CDR3 in DNA: TGCAGCGTAGGAGACACCGGGGAGCTGTTTTTT.

The J gene is TRBJ1-2, the V gene TRBV21-1; TRBD1 reflects the table's D call only, with no check against the DNA. TRBV21-1 is given as a pseudogene. CDR3 size: 17 residues. The CDR3 DNA reads as TGTGCCAGCAGCGGCCGGTCTTTCAGGGCCTCGAGGTATGGCTACACCTTC. As protein: CASSGRSFRASRYGYTF.